The text below deals with one T cell receptor beta chain. The antigen is undetermined. The sample holds other DNA sequences that translate to the same CDR3. Libraries were prepared by immunoSEQ multiplex PCR; TCRdb keeps only in-frame clonotypes and omits some of them. In the table there are approximately 450,000 clones, over 75% of which are singletons. Regarding treatment: 15 to 20 received Ad26.COV2.S at low or high dose, single or two shots; 5 received placebo; per-sample allocation not given. The samples date from day 63 after the first vaccine or placebo injection. Donation was by an adult aged 18-55 years who was in Boston. This sample was taken from a study of Ad26.COV2.S vaccination and SARS-CoV-2 variants. Overall study context: Within the COV1001 Ad26.COV2.S trial arm, the donor was enrolled.

Overall study findings and caveats: Non-spike TCR breadth was similar in vaccine and placebo recipients. There was a possibility that the TCR breadth and depth analyses underestimated total T cell responses.

Germline CDR1 MNHEY, CDR2 SMNVEV (reference sequence). The V and J ends lost 4 bases and 0 bases respectively, with 6 bases between them. This CDR3 is 13 amino acids long. The chain uses TRBV27 and TRBJ1-1; TRBD1 might be the D (5 bases). The source is a person aged 18-60 years who received the Ad26.COV2.S COVID-19 vaccine or a placebo. The sample here was peripheral blood, taken in a trial of Ad26.COV2.S vaccine versus placebo. The DNA for the CDR3 is TGTGCCAGCAGTTCAGGGTTGAACACTGAAGCTTTCTTT. This translates into CASSSGLNTEAFF.